These T cell receptor beta chains were read from a single sample in a study of shared clonotypes between healthy human individuals. The repertoire was sequenced with immunoSEQ multiplex PCR; TCRdb's copy has only in-frame clones and lacks some. Among about 1.9 million clones, just under 95% were seen once, and the ten largest hold more than 1.5%. Sequenced material: naive CD8+ T cells from PBMCs. These receptors were obtained from a man aged 18 to 29 in good health. Some clones in this sample may be carry-over from other donors' samples. Each CDR3 is given with its conserved first and last residue. The D gene is left open where the match is weak. Size tells how often a clone was seen (once, few, many) or the class of an expanded clone, and some rows leave it out.

cdr3_aa: CASSPRQRGLSNQPQHF
cdr3_nt: TGTGCCAGCAGCCCACGTCAAAGGGGTTTAAGCAATCAGCCCCAGCATTTT
j_call: TRBJ1-5
d_call: .
v_call: TRBV2
clone_size: .

cdr3_aa: CASSAGTATDTQYF
cdr3_nt: TGTGCCAGTAGCGCCGGGACGGCAACAGATACGCAGTATTTT
j_call: TRBJ2-3
d_call: .
v_call: TRBV19
clone_size: .

cdr3_aa: CASSLIRASSGNTIYF
cdr3_nt: TGTGCCAGCAGTTTAATCCGGGCTTCCTCTGGAAACACCATATATTTT
j_call: TRBJ1-3
d_call: .
v_call: TRBV28
clone_size: .

cdr3_aa: CASSLDRTIHNEQFF
cdr3_nt: TGTGCCAGCAGTCTAGACCGGACTATCCACAATGAGCAGTTCTTC
j_call: TRBJ2-1
d_call: .
v_call: TRBV7-2
clone_size: .

cdr3_aa: CASSQVDGAGEQYF
cdr3_nt: TGTGCCAGCAGCCAAGTAGATGGGGCGGGCGAGCAGTACTTC
j_call: TRBJ2-7
d_call: .
v_call: TRBV14
clone_size: .

cdr3_aa: CASGGGVGETQYF
cdr3_nt: TGTGCCAGCGGGGGCGGGGTGGGAGAGACCCAGTACTTC
j_call: TRBJ2-5
d_call: .
v_call: TRBV7-6
clone_size: once

cdr3_aa: CASSIDRNNEQFF
cdr3_nt: TGTGCCAGTAGTATAGATAGAAACAATGAGCAGTTCTTC
j_call: TRBJ2-1
d_call: .
v_call: TRBV19
clone_size: .

cdr3_aa: CASSSTGTSDEQYF
cdr3_nt: TGCGCCAGCAGCTCTACCGGGACTAGCGACGAGCAGTACTTC
j_call: TRBJ2-7
d_call: TRBD2
v_call: TRBV5-1
clone_size: once

cdr3_aa: CASSGRTGGPYEQYF
cdr3_nt: TGTGCCAGCAGCGGCCGGACAGGGGGCCCCTACGAGCAGTACTTC
j_call: TRBJ2-7
d_call: TRBD1
v_call: TRBV7-9
clone_size: .

cdr3_aa: CASSLDRGSNQPQHF
cdr3_nt: TGTGCCAGCAGCTTAGACAGGGGTAGCAATCAGCCCCAGCATTTT
j_call: TRBJ1-5
d_call: TRBD1
v_call: TRBV7-6
clone_size: .

cdr3_aa: CASSRAANTGELFF
cdr3_nt: TGCGCCAGCAGCCGGGCAGCGAACACCGGGGAGCTGTTTTTT
j_call: TRBJ2-2
d_call: .
v_call: TRBV4-1
clone_size: .

cdr3_aa: CASSPTTNEQFF
cdr3_nt: TGCGCCAGCAGCCCCACTACGAATGAGCAGTTCTTC
j_call: TRBJ2-1
d_call: .
v_call: TRBV4-1
clone_size: .

cdr3_aa: CASSLGAGEQFF
cdr3_nt: TGTGCCAGCAGTTTAGGGGCGGGAGAGCAGTTCTTC
j_call: TRBJ2-1
d_call: .
v_call: TRBV27
clone_size: .

cdr3_aa: CASSEPPGGAYEQYF
cdr3_nt: TGCGCCAGCAGTGAGCCCCCGGGTGGGGCCTACGAGCAGTACTTC
j_call: TRBJ2-7
d_call: .
v_call: TRBV10-2
clone_size: .

cdr3_aa: CASTSGGHGYTF
cdr3_nt: TGCGCCAGCACCTCCGGGGGCCATGGCTACACCTTC
j_call: TRBJ1-2
d_call: .
v_call: TRBV5-1
clone_size: .

cdr3_aa: CASSIPGEYSNQPQHF
cdr3_nt: TGTGCCAGTAGTATCCCCGGGGAATATAGCAATCAGCCCCAGCATTTT
j_call: TRBJ1-5
d_call: .
v_call: TRBV19
clone_size: .

cdr3_aa: CASSLVALAGWETQYF
cdr3_nt: TGTGCCAGCAGCTTAGTGGCGCTAGCGGGATGGGAGACCCAGTACTTC
j_call: TRBJ2-5
d_call: TRBD2
v_call: TRBV7-9
clone_size: once

cdr3_aa: CASSTQKGQPRETQYF
cdr3_nt: TGTGCCAGCAGCACTCAAAAGGGACAGCCTCGGGAGACCCAGTACTTC
j_call: TRBJ2-5
d_call: TRBD1
v_call: TRBV9
clone_size: .

cdr3_aa: CASSPVSPWGNQPQHF
cdr3_nt: TGTGCCAGCTCACCAGTTTCCCCTTGGGGCAATCAGCCCCAGCATTTT
j_call: TRBJ1-5
d_call: .
v_call: TRBV18
clone_size: .

cdr3_aa: CAWSVSLPGDEGATNEKLFF
cdr3_nt: TGTGCCTGGAGTGTAAGCCTACCGGGGGATGAGGGGGCAACTAATGAAAAACTGTTTTTT
j_call: TRBJ1-4
d_call: .
v_call: TRBV30
clone_size: .

cdr3_aa: CSVPQTGELFF
cdr3_nt: TGCAGCGTTCCCCAAACCGGGGAGCTGTTTTTT
j_call: TRBJ2-2
d_call: .
v_call: TRBV29-1
clone_size: .

cdr3_aa: CASSGPNEQFF
cdr3_nt: TGTGCCAGCAGCGGCCCGAATGAGCAGTTCTTC
j_call: TRBJ2-1
d_call: .
v_call: TRBV5-4
clone_size: .

cdr3_aa: CASSLGQNYEQYF
cdr3_nt: TGTGCCAGCAGTTTGGGGCAGAACTACGAGCAGTACTTC
j_call: TRBJ2-7
d_call: .
v_call: TRBV27
clone_size: .

cdr3_aa: CASRSRGGAGGYTF
cdr3_nt: TGTGCCAGCAGGTCTCGAGGGGGCGCAGGGGGCTACACCTTC
j_call: TRBJ1-2
d_call: TRBD1
v_call: TRBV28
clone_size: .

cdr3_aa: CAWRLGTGRNQPQHF
cdr3_nt: TGTGCCTGGAGACTCGGGACAGGGCGCAATCAGCCCCAGCATTTT
j_call: TRBJ1-5
d_call: TRBD1
v_call: TRBV30
clone_size: .

cdr3_aa: CASSESAFSYEQYF
cdr3_nt: TGTGCCAGCAGCGAATCGGCCTTCTCCTACGAGCAGTACTTC
j_call: TRBJ2-7
d_call: .
v_call: TRBV6-1
clone_size: .

cdr3_aa: CASSIIGVLRWASYEQYF
cdr3_nt: TGTGCCAGTAGTATAATCGGGGTTTTGAGGTGGGCCTCCTACGAGCAGTACTTC
j_call: TRBJ2-7
d_call: .
v_call: TRBV19
clone_size: .

cdr3_aa: CASRTPRGTYYNEQFF
cdr3_nt: TGTGCCAGCCGAACCCCCCGGGGAACTTACTACAATGAGCAGTTCTTC
j_call: TRBJ2-1
d_call: .
v_call: TRBV28
clone_size: .

cdr3_aa: CASSLPSGRAGDTQYF
cdr3_nt: TGTGCCAGCAGCCTCCCAAGCGGGAGGGCCGGGGATACGCAGTATTTT
j_call: TRBJ2-3
d_call: TRBD2
v_call: TRBV7-2
clone_size: once

cdr3_aa: CASSLSEWPGELFF
cdr3_nt: TGTGCCAGCAGCTTATCCGAGTGGCCCGGGGAGCTGTTTTTT
j_call: TRBJ2-2
d_call: .
v_call: TRBV11-2
clone_size: once

cdr3_aa: CAGGGTEAFF
cdr3_nt: TGTGCCGGAGGGGGCACTGAAGCTTTCTTT
j_call: TRBJ1-1
d_call: .
v_call: TRBV19
clone_size: .

cdr3_aa: CASSVTGSRNEQFF
cdr3_nt: TGTGCCAGCAGCGTAACTGGGAGTAGGAATGAGCAGTTCTTC
j_call: TRBJ2-1
d_call: .
v_call: TRBV9
clone_size: once

cdr3_aa: CASSPPRPGTQAYEQYF
cdr3_nt: TGCGCCAGCAGTCCTCCACGCCCCGGGACCCAAGCTTACGAGCAGTACTTC
j_call: TRBJ2-7
d_call: .
v_call: TRBV10-1
clone_size: .

cdr3_aa: CASSMSGSGSDGYTF
cdr3_nt: TGTGCCAGTAGTATGTCAGGATCAGGGTCGGATGGCTACACCTTC
j_call: TRBJ1-2
d_call: .
v_call: TRBV19
clone_size: .

cdr3_aa: CASSPTSGIGNEQFF
cdr3_nt: TGTGCCAGCAGCCCAACTAGCGGGATAGGGAATGAGCAGTTCTTC
j_call: TRBJ2-1
d_call: TRBD2
v_call: TRBV9
clone_size: .

cdr3_aa: CASSLMGSTDTQYF
cdr3_nt: TGTGCCAGCAGCTTAATGGGGAGCACAGATACGCAGTATTTT
j_call: TRBJ2-3
d_call: .
v_call: TRBV7-3
clone_size: .

cdr3_aa: CATSRGMAGREKLFF
cdr3_nt: TGTGCCACCAGCAGAGGAATGGCAGGGCGAGAAAAACTGTTTTTT
j_call: TRBJ1-4
d_call: .
v_call: TRBV15
clone_size: .

cdr3_aa: CASSPTGMNTEAFF
cdr3_nt: TGTGCCAGCAGTCCGACAGGAATGAACACTGAAGCTTTCTTT
j_call: TRBJ1-1
d_call: .
v_call: TRBV27
clone_size: .

cdr3_aa: CASSPLAGSYNEQFF
cdr3_nt: TGTGCCAGCAGTCCCCTAGCGGGATCCTACAATGAGCAGTTCTTC
j_call: TRBJ2-1
d_call: TRBD2
v_call: TRBV28
clone_size: once

cdr3_aa: CASSLGLTSYEQYF
cdr3_nt: TGTGCCAGCAGCTTGGGGTTAACTTCCTACGAGCAGTACTTC
j_call: TRBJ2-7
d_call: .
v_call: TRBV13
clone_size: once

cdr3_aa: CASSPGGRGNEQFF
cdr3_nt: TGTGCCAGCTCACCGGGGGGCCGGGGGAATGAGCAGTTCTTC
j_call: TRBJ2-1
d_call: .
v_call: TRBV18
clone_size: .

cdr3_aa: CASSTRLAGTYEQYF
cdr3_nt: TGTGCCAGTAGTACCCGACTAGCGGGGACCTACGAGCAGTACTTC
j_call: TRBJ2-7
d_call: TRBD2
v_call: TRBV19
clone_size: .

cdr3_aa: CASTPRRSSNQPQHF
cdr3_nt: TGTGCCAGCACCCCGAGGCGATCTAGCAATCAGCCCCAGCATTTT
j_call: TRBJ1-5
d_call: .
v_call: TRBV25-1
clone_size: .

cdr3_aa: CASSSGVAYNEQFF
cdr3_nt: TGTGCCAGCAGCTCCGGGGTAGCTTACAATGAGCAGTTCTTC
j_call: TRBJ2-1
d_call: .
v_call: TRBV9
clone_size: .

cdr3_aa: CASTSARAAGNTIYF
cdr3_nt: TGCGCCAGCACCTCGGCCAGGGCAGCTGGAAACACCATATATTTT
j_call: TRBJ1-3
d_call: .
v_call: TRBV4-3
clone_size: .

cdr3_aa: CASSLYGSYEQYF
cdr3_nt: TGTGCCAGCAGTTTATATGGGAGCTACGAGCAGTACTTC
j_call: TRBJ2-7
d_call: .
v_call: TRBV27
clone_size: once